The clone carrying this T cell receptor (beta chain) was seen a few times. Its antigen is still unknown. These data originate in a study of PD-L1 blockade in urothelial cancer. Study-level information: As for prior chemotherapy regimens, patients had received 0 to 3. T cells were recovered from blood samples at a median of approximately 150,000.

Time point meaning: pretreatment peripheral blood. The protocol was immunoSEQ multiplex PCR, while the TCRdb copy is restricted to in-frame clones and leaves out a portion. The table includes 130,000 or so clones, roughly 84% detected once. Findings and limits, study-wide: Durable-benefit patients had greater expansion of tumor-associated blood clones at 3 weeks. Pretreatment blood TCR clonality under the median forecast improved survival.

The clonotype was recovered from a man aged 50 or older with urothelial cancer. The sequencing here drew on PBMCs, taken around atezolizumab (anti-PD-L1) treatment.

The CDR3 spells CASSIVGTDLNQPQHF. Here the CDR3 DNA reads TGTGCCAGTAGTATAGTGGGGACAGACTTGAATCAGCCCCAGCATTTT. V and J are TRBV19 and TRBJ1-5; 7 bases match TRBD1. Germline trimming cut 1 base from V and 4 bases from J; bases unmatched to any gene: 7. The germline gives CDR1 LNHDA, CDR2 SQIVND (reference sequence). This CDR3 spans 16 amino acids.